The 4 T cell receptor beta chains listed next were all sequenced from one sample in a study of sequential checkpoint blockade in melanoma. Treatment specified: randomized to nivolumab then ipilimumab (arm A) or the reverse (arm B). Generated by immunoSEQ multiplex PCR, the TCRdb table keeps only in-frame clones and is missing some. Counted here are about 3,500 clones, approximately 15% occurring once; the ten biggest clones make up 14% to 15%. The starting material was tumor tissue (inferred from file names), obtained from a patient given nivolumab and ipilimumab in sequence. These receptors originate from a human donor with melanoma.

In its sample, this clone ranks as medium-sized. The chain uses TRBV6-8 and TRBJ2-3, with D uncertain. In germline, CDR1 is MNHGY, CDR2 SAAAGT. The CDR3 spans 15 residues. V gave up 5 bases and J gave up 0 bases, with 12 bases separating them. CDR3 nucleotides: TGTGCCAGCAGTGCCGCAGGCCTTAGCACAGATACGCAGTATTTT. Protein: CASSAAGLSTDTQYF.

This clone showed up just a few times. This chain's CDR3 is CASSYSRDYEQFF. The DNA of the CDR3 is TGTGCCAGCAGTTACTCGAGGGACTATGAGCAGTTCTTC. The chain has TRBV6-8 and TRBJ2-1; tentative D call: TRBD2 (6 bases). CDR1 and CDR2 from the germline V gene are MNHGY and SAAAGT. V was pared by 0 bases and J by 8 bases, with 8 bases between. This CDR3 has 13 residues.

V usage is TRBV6-8 and J usage is TRBJ2-7; D perhaps matches TRBD2 (5 bases). The germline gives CDR1 MNHGY, CDR2 SAAAGT. The CDR3 is 20 amino acids. Trimming stripped 5 bases from V and 4 bases from J, with 33 bases between. The CDR3, as DNA: TGTGCCAGCAGTATCGATGCAACGGGGATCGATTCCCCTCCCCAATACGAGCAGTACTTC. Translation gives CASSIDATGIDSPPQYEQYF.

The chain recombines TRBV10-2 with TRBJ2-1, with unresolved D. The germline CDR1 and CDR2 sequences are WSHSY and SAAADI. V lost 7 bases to trimming and J lost 0 bases, with 10 bases between them. This CDR3 is 14 amino acids long. CDR3 loop: CASMPDSSYNEQFF. In DNA, the CDR3 is TGCGCCAGCATGCCGGATAGCTCCTACAATGAGCAGTTCTTC.